The 32 T cell receptor beta chains presented below share a single source sample, sequenced in a study of cytomegalovirus exposure and HLA in healthy donors. The PCR used 60 Vbeta and 13 Jbeta primers. This table comes from immunoSEQ multiplex PCR, and its TCRdb copy is limited to in-frame clones, with some not included. The sample holds approximately 45,000 clones. Sequenced sample: PBMCs. The receptors were gathered from a woman aged 40 to 49 in good health and CMV-seronegative.

V usage is TRBV4-1 and J usage is TRBJ1-4, with D possibly being TRBD1 (6 bases). The CDR3 loop spans 15 amino acids. The germline V and J ends were trimmed by 4 bases and 8 bases, with 17 bases remaining between them. The germline V gene encodes CDR1 MGHRA and CDR2 YSYEKL. The CDR3 DNA follows: TGCGCCAGCAGCCCGCTCCGGGGGGCGCGGGAAAAACTGTTTTTT. It specifies CASSPLRGAREKLFF.

The genes are TRBV11-3 and TRBJ2-7; 8 nucleotides match TRBD1. After removal of 5 bases from V and 3 bases from J, the junction contained 6 bases not matched to a gene. This CDR3 is built from 14 residues. The germline V gene encodes CDR1 SGHNT and CDR2 YENEEA. This CDR3 reads CASSKEGQVYEQYF. CDR3 sequence (DNA): TGTGCCAGCAGCAAAGAGGGACAGGTCTACGAGCAGTACTTC.

The V call is TRBV19, the J call TRBJ1-1, with D perhaps TRBD1 (5 bases). Germline lookup yields CDR1 LNHDA and CDR2 SQIVND (reference sequence). The CDR3 has 14 residues. Trimming pared 11 bases from V and 2 bases from J, leaving 18 bases between. The CDR3 DNA reads as TGTGCCTCCTTACCCCACGACAGAAACACTGAAGCTTTCTTT. Translating it yields CASLPHDRNTEAFF. Complete variable domain (other parts from reference TRBV19 and TRBJ1-1): DGGITQSPKYLFRKEGQNVTLSCEQNLNHDAMYWYRQDPGQGLRLIYYSQIVNDFQKGDIAEGYSVSREKKESFPLTVTSAQKNPTAFYLCASLPHDRNTEAFFGQGTRLTVV.

The gene calls are TRBV15 and TRBJ2-5, with 11 bases identical to TRBD2. In germline, CDR1 is LNHNV, CDR2 YYDKDF (reference sequence). The length of the CDR3 is 14 residues. V shed 6 bases and J 4 bases; nucleotides not matched to a gene: 4. CDR3 DNA: TGTGCCACCAGTGGACTAGCGGGTTTAGAGACCCAGTACTTC. This gives the protein CATSGLAGLETQYF.

The rearrangement uses TRBV19 and TRBJ1-4; D gene unclear. The germline V gene has CDR1 LNHDA and CDR2 SQIVND (reference sequence). Trimming took off 6 bases at V and 1 base at J, with 9 bases between the two ends. The CDR3 has 14 residues. The DNA of the CDR3 is TGTGCCAGTAGGCCCCGGGAAACTAATGAAAAACTGTTTTTT. Amino acid sequence: CASRPRETNEKLFF.

The gene calls are TRBV6-1 and TRBJ2-2; a possible D gene is TRBD1 (6 bases). V lost 10 bases to trimming and J lost 3 bases, with 12 bases between them. The CDR3 sequence is 13 residues long. Germline V gives CDR1 MNHNS, CDR2 SASEGT. The CDR3 spells CAMGAWDTGELFF. The CDR3 DNA follows: TGTGCCATGGGGGCATGGGACACCGGGGAGCTGTTTTTT.

This chain links TRBV5-1 with TRBJ1-6, with TRBD1 matching over 7 bases. CDR3 length equals 14 residues. V lost 4 bases and J lost 7; bases outside the gene matches: 5. Germline CDR1 reads SGHRS; CDR2 reads YFSETQ. Written as DNA, the CDR3 is TGCGCCAGCAGCCGCGGACAGGAAAATTCACCCCTCCACTTT. Its translation is CASSRGQENSPLHF. Combining the CDR3 with reference TRBV5-1 and TRBJ1-6 gives the whole variable domain KAGVTQTPRYLIKTRGQQVTLSCSPISGHRSVSWYQQTPGQGLQFLFEYFSETQRNKGNFPGRFSGRQFSNSRSEMNVSTLELGDSALYLCASSRGQENSPLHFGNGTRLTVT.

The rearrangement links TRBV5-6 to TRBJ2-7, with 9 bases matching TRBD1. The CDR3 spans 13 residues. The ends lost 3 bases at V and 8 bases at J; junction bases unmatched: 6. Germline-derived CDR1 and CDR2 are SGHDT and YYEEEE. DNA for the CDR3: TGTGCCAGCAGCTCCAGACAGGGGGTGAAGCAGTACTTC. Its translation: CASSSRQGVKQYF. Complete variable domain (other parts from reference TRBV5-6 and TRBJ2-7): DAGVTQSPTHLIKTRGQQVTLRCSPKSGHDTVSWYQQALGQGPQFIFQYYEEEERQRGNFPDRFSGHQFPNYSSELNVNALLLGDSALYLCASSSRQGVKQYFGPGTRLTVT.

J is TRBJ1-5 and V is TRBV18; D might be TRBD1 (5 bases). With 5 bases removed from V and 8 bases from J, the gap between germline ends came to 13 bases. This CDR3 region has 13 residues. Germline V gives CDR1 KGHSH, CDR2 LQKENI. CDR3 DNA sequence: TGTGCCAGCTCAACGGGGGATTCGGAGCCCCAGCATTTT. It codes for CASSTGDSEPQHF.

V is TRBV7-8 and J is TRBJ1-5, with TRBD1 identical over 7 bases. J gave up 4 bases and V 5 bases, and 8 bases lay outside the gene matches. The CDR3 sequence is 15 residues long. Germline CDR1 SGHVS, CDR2 FQNEAQ. The CDR3 loop is CASSTNRGRNQPQHF. Here the CDR3 DNA reads TGTGCCAGCAGCACCAACAGGGGCAGAAATCAGCCCCAGCATTTT.

This chain links TRBV6-5 with TRBJ1-1, with D possibly being TRBD1 (6 bases). The CDR3 has 14 residues. CDR1 MNHEY and CDR2 SVGAGI come from the germline V gene. V shed 6 bases and J shed 7 bases, with 18 bases lying between them. CDR3 region: CASSYTQGSSEAFF. The CDR3 DNA sequence: TGTGCCAGCAGCTACACACAGGGATCCAGTGAAGCTTTCTTT.

The CDR3 region is CASSLTSGEAGELFF. The DNA of the CDR3 is TGCGCCAGCAGCTTGACTAGCGGGGAGGCCGGGGAGCTGTTTTTT. The chain employs TRBV5-1 and TRBJ2-2; 10 bases match TRBD2. V gave up 1 base and J gave up 6 bases; unmatched junction bases: 3. CDR3 size: 15 residues. Germline CDR1 reads SGHRS; CDR2 reads YFSETQ.

This chain connects TRBV14 to TRBJ2-7; D may be TRBD1 (6 bases). The CDR3 sequence is 13 residues long. Trimming cost V 4 bases and J 5 bases, with 12 bases left between them. The germline V gene has CDR1 SGHDN and CDR2 FVKESK. This chain's CDR3 is CASSRAGVHEQYF. DNA of the CDR3: TGTGCCAGCAGCCGCGCAGGGGTCCACGAGCAGTACTTC.

The J gene is TRBJ1-1, the V gene TRBV4-1; 10 bases fit TRBD1. Per the germline V gene, CDR1 is MGHRA and CDR2 is YSYEKL. V shed 1 base, J shed 12 bases, and the junction held 5 bases outside the gene matches. The length of the CDR3 is 13 residues. CDR3 sequence (DNA): TGCGCCAGCAGCCAAGCCGGGACAGGGGTCCCTTTCTTT. Residues: CASSQAGTGVPFF.

This chain uses TRBV5-6 with TRBJ1-5; D call uncertain. The length of the CDR3 is 15 residues. V dropped 1 base and J dropped 6 bases, with 14 bases sitting between them. The germline CDR1 and CDR2 sequences are SGHDT and YYEEEE. The CDR3 DNA reads as TGTGCCAGCAGCTTGAACGGGAGACCCGCTCAGCCCCAGCATTTT. It yields the protein CASSLNGRPAQPQHF.

The chain links TRBV5-1 to TRBJ2-1; 8 nucleotides match TRBD1. This CDR3 contains 15 residues. The germline V gene encodes CDR1 SGHRS and CDR2 YFSETQ. Germline trimming cut 5 bases from V and 5 bases from J; bases unmatched to any gene: 9. The CDR3: CASSLTGDDDNEQFF. The CDR3 region has the DNA TGCGCCAGCAGTCTGACAGGGGATGACGACAATGAGCAGTTCTTC.

As DNA, the CDR3 is TGTGCCAGCAGCCGACAGGGGAACACTGAAGCTTTCTTT. This encodes CASSRQGNTEAFF. This chain connects TRBV14 to TRBJ1-1; 7 bases match TRBD1. With 4 bases clipped from V and 1 base from J, the junction kept 0 bases outside the gene matches. Germline V CDR1 and CDR2: SGHDN, FVKESK. The length of the CDR3 is 13 residues.

V is TRBV20-1 and J is TRBJ1-1; TRBD1 might be the D (6 bases). The CDR3 has 11 residues. V lost 5 bases and J 6 bases, leaving 10 bases between the germline ends. Per germline, CDR1 DFQATT and CDR2 SNEGSKA (reference sequence). This CDR3 reads CSARGGAEAFF. In nucleotides, the CDR3 is TGCAGTGCTCGAGGGGGGGCTGAAGCTTTCTTT.

The rearrangement uses TRBV18 and TRBJ1-1; TRBD1 is a possible D gene (5 bases). With 2 bases removed from V and 1 base from J, the gap between germline ends came to 8 bases. The CDR3 sequence is 14 residues long. Germline V gene sequence: CDR1 KGHSH, CDR2 LQKENI. CDR3 coding DNA: TGTGCCAGCTCACCAGAGACAGCGAACACTGAAGCTTTCTTT. Translated: CASSPETANTEAFF.

V gene TRBV6-5 combines with J gene TRBJ1-2; 9 positions match TRBD1. The V gene end was trimmed by 8 bases and the J gene end by 6 bases; junction bases not matched to a gene: 13. The CDR3 spans 15 residues. Germline V gene sequence: CDR1 MNHEY, CDR2 SVGAGI. Here the CDR3 DNA reads TGTGCCAGCGAGAGCCCCGGGACAGGGATCGATGGCTACACCTTC. It specifies CASESPGTGIDGYTF.

V usage is TRBV7-9 and J usage is TRBJ1-6; D gene unclear. CDR1 SEHNR and CDR2 FQNEAQ come from the germline V gene (reference sequence). The CDR3 length is 14 residues. V lost 4 bases and J lost 0, with 4 bases in between. CDR3 amino acids: CASSSSSYNSPLHF. The CDR3 DNA is TGTGCCAGCAGCTCTAGCTCCTATAATTCACCCCTCCACTTT.

The chain employs TRBV20-1 and TRBJ2-3, with 8 nucleotides matching TRBD2. CDR3 length: 11 residues. Unmatched junction bases numbered 8, after V lost 3 bases and J lost 15 bases. Germline V gives CDR1 DFQATT, CDR2 SNEGSKA (reference sequence). The DNA for the CDR3 is TGCAGTGCTAGCCCAACGGGGGGGCAATATTTT. Translated: CSASPTGGQYF.

V usage is TRBV5-6 and J usage is TRBJ2-7; TRBD2 might be the D (6 bases). Trimming left V 2 bases short and J 3 bases short, with 9 bases between. Germline V gives CDR1 SGHDT, CDR2 YYEEEE. The CDR3 spans 13 residues. The CDR3 loop is CASSLAGNYEQYF. The CDR3, as DNA: TGTGCCAGCAGCTTAGCGGGCAACTACGAGCAGTACTTC.

J is TRBJ2-5 and V is TRBV4-2, with D unclear. The J call could be wrong; TRBJ2-7 is a better fit for the DNA end. There are 16 residues in the CDR3. The germline CDR1 and CDR2 sequences are LGHNA and YNFKEQ. The CDR3 DNA reads TGTGCCAGCAGCCAAGATCGTGCTAGTGGAAGACTCGAGCAGTACTTC. Amino acids: CASSQDRASGRLEQYF.

The J gene is TRBJ2-3, the V gene TRBV7-6, with 12 bases aligning to TRBD2. V trimming: 2 bases; J trimming: 0 bases; junction bases outside the gene matches: 9. The length of the CDR3 is 19 residues. Germline V CDR1 and CDR2: SGHVS, FNYEAQ. As DNA, the CDR3 is TGTGCCAGCAGCTTAAGGGCCGCCGGGACTAGCGGGAGCACAGATACGCAGTATTTT. Amino acids: CASSLRAAGTSGSTDTQYF.

V is TRBV18 and J is TRBJ1-2; D gene ambiguous. The germline V gene encodes CDR1 KGHSH and CDR2 LQKENI. This CDR3 spans 16 amino acids. Trimming stripped 0 bases from V and 5 bases from J, with 16 bases between. CDR3 loop: CASSPPGQYSGYGYTF. The CDR3 nucleotides are TGTGCCAGCTCACCACCAGGGCAGTATTCGGGATATGGCTACACCTTC.

The rearrangement links TRBV4-1 to TRBJ2-1; TRBD2 agrees at 11 bases. CDR1 and CDR2 from the germline V gene are MGHRA and YSYEKL. The CDR3 sequence is 16 residues long. The V segment lost 4 bases and the J segment 7 bases; nucleotides outside the gene matches: 9. The CDR3: CASSLITSGGRNEQFF. CDR3 bases: TGCGCCAGCAGCCTTATAACTAGCGGGGGTCGAAATGAGCAGTTCTTC.

Notes on this clone: An end of the junction differs from the germline gene, which may be a read error. The V and J genes are TRBV30 and TRBJ2-1; 12 nucleotides line up with TRBD2. Per the germline V gene, CDR1 is GTSNPN and CDR2 is SVGIG (reference sequence). The CDR3 sequence is 15 residues long. CDR3 sequence reads: CAGSLWTSGVNEQFF. Written as DNA, the CDR3 is TGTGCCGGGAGTCTGTGGACTAGCGGGGTCAATGAGCAGTTCTTC. Looking up the rest from reference TRBV30 and TRBJ2-1 gives the full variable domain: SQTIHQWPATLVQPVGSPLSLECTVEGTSNPNLYWYRQAAGRGLQLLFYSVGIGQISSEVPQNLSASRPQDRQFILSSKKLLLSDSGFYLCAGSLWTSGVNEQFFGPGTRLTVL.

The rearrangement links TRBV19 to TRBJ1-1; tentative D call: TRBD1 (5 bases). V shed 5 bases and J shed 4 bases, with 14 bases lying between them. This CDR3 region has 14 residues. From germline, CDR1 is LNHDA and CDR2 SQIVND (reference sequence). The CDR3 DNA reads TGTGCCAGTAGTGAACCGACAGAGTCCACTGAAGCTTTCTTT. This gives the protein CASSEPTESTEAFF.

This sequence joins TRBV7-9 and TRBJ2-5, with TRBD1 identical over 11 bases. The J call may be faulty, since TRBJ2-7 better matches the DNA end. This CDR3 spans 13 amino acids. In germline, CDR1 is SEHNR, CDR2 FQNEAQ (reference sequence). As DNA, the CDR3 is TGTGCCAGCAGCCGGGACAGGGGGTTCGAGCAGTACTTC. It specifies CASSRDRGFEQYF.

This chain uses TRBV6-1 with TRBJ2-7; D might be TRBD2 (6 bases). V was pared by 4 bases and J by 9 bases, with 19 bases between. This CDR3 region has 14 residues. CDR1 is MNHNS, CDR2 SASEGT, per germline. CDR3 protein: CASSVPDPKEGQYF. The CDR3 nucleotides read TGTGCCAGCAGTGTCCCGGACCCGAAGGAGGGGCAGTACTTC.

V is TRBV7-6 and J is TRBJ2-7; 8 bases line up with TRBD1. J lost 5 bases, V lost 3 bases, and 3 bases had no gene match. CDR1 and CDR2 (germline): SGHVS, FNYEAQ. The CDR3 consists of 13 residues. The chain's CDR3 is CASSLDRDHEQYF. CDR3 DNA: TGTGCCAGCAGCTTGGACAGGGACCACGAGCAGTACTTC. Looking up the rest from reference TRBV7-6 and TRBJ2-7 gives the full variable domain: GAGVSQSPRYKVTKRGQDVALRCDPISGHVSLYWYRQALGQGPEFLTYFNYEAQQDKSGLPNDRFSAERPEGSISTLTIQRTEQRDSAMYRCASSLDRDHEQYFGPGTRLTVT.